Below are 17 T cell receptor beta chains sequenced from a single sample in a study of OX40 agonist ivuxolimab in advanced cancers. Clones were read by immunoSEQ multiplex PCR, and TCRdb kept only the in-frame ones, dropping some. The repertoire holds tens of thousands of clones, with about 88% as singletons. The material was CD4+ or CD8+ T cells sorted from blood, obtained in a trial of the OX40 agonist ivuxolimab. All receptors derive from an adult with an advanced solid tumor such as melanoma, head and neck, liver or kidney cancer.

This clone was observed a single time. The rearrangement joins TRBV5-6 to TRBJ1-1; 7 nucleotides match TRBD1. With V trimmed by 2 bases and J by 1 base, 5 bases remained unmatched. In germline, CDR1 is SGHDT, CDR2 YYEEEE. This CDR3 comprises 15 residues. The CDR3 DNA reads as TGTGCCAGCAGCTTCAGGGGGGCGCGGAACACTGAAGCTTTCTTT. It is translated as CASSFRGARNTEAFF.

The V call is TRBV28, the J call TRBJ1-1; D gene unclear. With 4 bases removed from V and 1 base from J, the gap between germline ends came to 13 bases. The germline CDR1 and CDR2 sequences are MDHEN and SYDVKM. This CDR3 has 15 residues. The chain's CDR3 is CASSWALNWNTEAFF. CDR3 sequence (DNA): TGTGCCAGCAGTTGGGCCTTGAACTGGAACACTGAAGCTTTCTTT. Supplemented by reference TRBV28 and TRBJ1-1, the full variable domain reads DVKVTQSSRYLVKRTGEKVFLECVQDMDHENMFWYRQDPGLGLRLIYFSYDVKMKEKGDIPEGYSVSREKKERFSLILESASTNQTSMYLCASSWALNWNTEAFFGQGTRLTVV.

The chain recombines TRBV19 with TRBJ2-2; D gene unclear. V dropped 3 bases and J dropped 0 bases, with 8 bases sitting between them. Per the germline V gene, CDR1 is LNHDA and CDR2 is SQIVND (reference sequence). The CDR3 runs 15 residues. CDR3 nucleotide sequence: TGTGCCAGTAGTATGGTAGCTCCGAACACCGGGGAGCTGTTTTTT. This translates into CASSMVAPNTGELFF.

The chain employs TRBV2 and TRBJ1-1; the match to TRBD1 covers 9 bases. CDR1 is SNHLY and CDR2 is FYNNEI in the germline V gene. CDR3 length: 12 residues. J was trimmed by 11 bases and V by 6 bases; bases with no gene match: 7. The DNA for the CDR3 is TGTGCCAGCAGCGTAGGGGACAGGGCGGCTTTCTTT. Its translation: CASSVGDRAAFF.

The chain recombines TRBV19 with TRBJ1-1; perhaps TRBD1 as D (6 bases). V lost 5 bases to trimming and J lost 1 base, with 14 bases between them. The CDR3 length is 15 residues. Germline CDR1 and CDR2: LNHDA and SQIVND (reference sequence). CDR3 residues: CASSSRTEANTEAFF. CDR3 bases: TGTGCCAGTAGTTCAAGGACAGAAGCGAACACTGAAGCTTTCTTT.

This clone was counted between two and nine times. The rearrangement uses TRBV6-6 and TRBJ1-6, with D tentatively TRBD1 (6 bases). V lost 2 bases, J lost 10 bases, and 15 bases lay in between. Germline V gives CDR1 MNHNY, CDR2 SVGAGI (reference sequence). The CDR3 is 15 residues long. The CDR3 DNA follows: TGTGCCAGCAGTTACGGGGGCCCGACCGACTCACCCCTCCACTTT. Protein product: CASSYGGPTDSPLHF.

In this sample, this clone turned up a few times. The rearrangement uses TRBV11-3 and TRBJ2-7; perhaps TRBD1 as D (5 bases). From germline, CDR1 is SGHNT and CDR2 YENEEA. The CDR3 covers 13 residues. The V end lost 4 bases, the J end lost 3 bases, and 10 bases lay between the germline ends. The CDR3 bases are TGTGCCAGCAGCTCCGACAGATACTACGAGCAGTACTTC. Translation: CASSSDRYYEQYF.

V gene TRBV10-3 combines with J gene TRBJ1-1, with 10 bases lining up with TRBD1. V lost 5 bases and J lost 6; bases outside the gene matches: 6. The CDR3 runs 14 residues. In germline, CDR1 is ENHRY, CDR2 SYGVKD. Here the CDR3 reads CAISRGQGSAEAFF. CDR3 DNA: TGTGCCATCAGTCGGGGACAGGGGAGCGCTGAAGCTTTCTTT.

This chain uses TRBV7-2 with TRBJ2-5; maybe TRBD1 (6 bases). Trimming stripped 0 bases from V and 5 bases from J, with 16 bases between. The CDR3 has 16 amino acids. Germline V gene data show CDR1 as SGHTA and CDR2 as FQGNSA. CDR3 region: CASSLAANRVGETQYF. The CDR3 DNA reads as TGTGCCAGCAGCTTAGCGGCCAACAGGGTTGGGGAGACCCAGTACTTC.

The gene calls are TRBV30 and TRBJ2-1; 9 bases fit TRBD2. This CDR3 contains 17 residues. V lost 4 bases to trimming and J lost 2 bases; unmatched junction nucleotides: 12. Germline-derived CDR1 and CDR2 are GTSNPN and SVGIG (reference sequence). The CDR3 sequence is CAWIPQVAGVAYNEQFF. The CDR3 DNA follows: TGTGCCTGGATCCCCCAGGTAGCGGGGGTTGCCTACAATGAGCAGTTCTTC.

This chain joins TRBV7-2 and TRBJ1-2; tentatively, D is TRBD1 (5 bases). Germline loops: CDR1 SGHTA, CDR2 FQGNSA. The CDR3 has 13 amino acids. The V gene lost 3 bases and the J gene lost 4 bases, with 9 bases spanning the gap. The CDR3 DNA is TGTGCCAGCAGCTTTCGGGGCTCCTATGGCTACACCTTC. It encodes CASSFRGSYGYTF.

CDR3 residues: CASSISRVETQYF. The DNA for the CDR3 is TGTGCCAGTAGTATATCCAGGGTGGAGACCCAGTACTTC. This chain uses TRBV19 with TRBJ2-5; the D gene is possibly TRBD1 (5 bases). Trimming cost V 2 bases and J 5 bases, with 9 bases left between them. CDR3 length: 13 amino acids. Germline CDR1 and CDR2: LNHDA and SQIVND (reference sequence). The full variable domain, completed using reference TRBV19 and TRBJ2-5, is DGGITQSPKYLFRKEGQNVTLSCEQNLNHDAMYWYRQDPGQGLRLIYYSQIVNDFQKGDIAEGYSVSREKKESFPLTVTSAQKNPTAFYLCASSISRVETQYFGPGTRLLVL.

This rearrangement joins TRBV7-9 to TRBJ1-1, with D hard to call. The germline V gene encodes CDR1 SEHNR and CDR2 FQNEAQ (reference sequence). V was cut by 5 bases and J by 7 bases, with 14 bases left in between. CDR3 length: 13 residues. The CDR3 here is CASSKASASEAFF. As DNA, the CDR3 is TGTGCCAGCAGCAAGGCGTCGGCCAGTGAAGCTTTCTTT. Combining the CDR3 with reference TRBV7-9 and TRBJ1-1 gives the whole variable domain DTGVSQNPRHKITKRGQNVTFRCDPISEHNRLYWYRQTLGQGPEFLTYFQNEAQLEKSRLLSDRFSAERPKGSFSTLEIQRTEQGDSAMYLCASSKASASEAFFGQGTRLTVV.

The chain carries TRBV10-1 and TRBJ1-1, with D uncertain. Germline V gene sequence: CDR1 WNHNN, CDR2 SYGVQD (reference sequence). This CDR3 has 13 residues. The V end was cut by 0 bases, the J end by 6 bases, with 8 bases between. In DNA, the CDR3 is TGCGCCAGCAGTGAGTCTCGGCGGTCTGAAGCTTTCTTT. This gives the protein CASSESRRSEAFF.

V usage is TRBV11-3 and J usage is TRBJ2-5, with 7 nucleotides matching TRBD1. The CDR3 is made up of 15 amino acids. With V trimmed by 5 bases and J by 0 bases, 6 bases remained unmatched. The germline CDR1 and CDR2 sequences are SGHNT and YENEEA. The CDR3: CASSPMGQYQETQYF. The CDR3 DNA is TGTGCCAGCAGCCCAATGGGACAGTACCAAGAGACCCAGTACTTC.

V is TRBV6-5 and J is TRBJ2-2; D unresolved. The CDR3 consists of 12 residues. V gave up 6 bases and J gave up 5 bases, with 7 bases separating them. Germline V gene sequence: CDR1 MNHEY, CDR2 SVGAGI. The CDR3 sequence is CASSRGTGELFF. CDR3 sequence (DNA): TGTGCCAGCAGCCGAGGAACCGGGGAGCTGTTTTTT.

The chain is built from TRBV28 and TRBJ1-2; D might be TRBD1 (6 bases). Germline loops: CDR1 MDHEN, CDR2 SYDVKM. The CDR3 runs to 13 residues. Trimming pared 7 bases from V and 4 bases from J, leaving 13 bases between. The CDR3 DNA follows: TGTGCCAGCACCCCGGGACATATCTATGGCTACACCTTC. Protein sequence: CASTPGHIYGYTF.